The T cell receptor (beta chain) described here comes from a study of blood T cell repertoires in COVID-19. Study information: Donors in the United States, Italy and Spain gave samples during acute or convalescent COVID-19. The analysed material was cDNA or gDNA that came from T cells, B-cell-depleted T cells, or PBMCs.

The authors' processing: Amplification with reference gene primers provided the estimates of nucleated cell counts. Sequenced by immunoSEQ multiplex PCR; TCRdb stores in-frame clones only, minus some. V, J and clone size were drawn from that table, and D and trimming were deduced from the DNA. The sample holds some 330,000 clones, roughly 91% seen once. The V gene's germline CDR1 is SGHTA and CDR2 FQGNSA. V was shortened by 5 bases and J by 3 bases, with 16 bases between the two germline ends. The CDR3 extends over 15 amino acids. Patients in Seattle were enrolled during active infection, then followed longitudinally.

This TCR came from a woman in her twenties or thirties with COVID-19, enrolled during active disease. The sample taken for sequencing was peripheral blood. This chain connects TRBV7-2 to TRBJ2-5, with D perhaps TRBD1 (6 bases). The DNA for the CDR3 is TGTGCCAGCAGCCCCCGTGGGACAAGAGAAGAGACCCAGTACTTC. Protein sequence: CASSPRGTREETQYF. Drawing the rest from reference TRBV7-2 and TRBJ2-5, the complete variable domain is GAGVSQSPSNKVTEKGKDVELRCDPISGHTALYWYRQSLGQGLEFLIYFQGNSAPDKSGLPSDRFSAERTGGSVSTLTIQRTQQEDSAVYLCASSPRGTREETQYFGPGTRLLVL.